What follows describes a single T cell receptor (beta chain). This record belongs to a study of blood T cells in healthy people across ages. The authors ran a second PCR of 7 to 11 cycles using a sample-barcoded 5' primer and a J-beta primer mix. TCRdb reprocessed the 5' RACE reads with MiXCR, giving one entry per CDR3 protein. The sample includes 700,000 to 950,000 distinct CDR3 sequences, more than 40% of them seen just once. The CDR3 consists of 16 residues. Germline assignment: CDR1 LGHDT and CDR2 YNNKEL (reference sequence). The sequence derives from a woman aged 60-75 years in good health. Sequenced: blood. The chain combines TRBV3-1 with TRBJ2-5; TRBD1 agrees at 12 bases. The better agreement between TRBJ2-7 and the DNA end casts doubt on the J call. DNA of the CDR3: TGTGCCAGCAGCCAAGATTGGGGACAGGGGGCCGACGAGCAGTACTTC. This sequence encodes CASSQDWGQGADEQYF.